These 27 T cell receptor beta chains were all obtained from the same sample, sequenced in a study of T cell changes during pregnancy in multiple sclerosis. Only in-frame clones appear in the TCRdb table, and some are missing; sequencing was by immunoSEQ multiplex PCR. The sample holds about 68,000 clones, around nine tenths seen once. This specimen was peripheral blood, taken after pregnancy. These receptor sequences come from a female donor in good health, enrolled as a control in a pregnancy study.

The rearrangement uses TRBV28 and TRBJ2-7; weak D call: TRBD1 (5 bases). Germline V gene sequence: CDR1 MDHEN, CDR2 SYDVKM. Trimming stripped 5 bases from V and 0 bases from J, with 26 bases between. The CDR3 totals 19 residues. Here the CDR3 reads CASSASLHRSTESSYEQYF. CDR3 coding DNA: TGTGCCAGCAGTGCCTCCTTACACAGGTCGACCGAAAGCTCCTACGAGCAGTACTTC. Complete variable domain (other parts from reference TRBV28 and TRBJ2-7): DVKVTQSSRYLVKRTGEKVFLECVQDMDHENMFWYRQDPGLGLRLIYFSYDVKMKEKGDIPEGYSVSREKKERFSLILESASTNQTSMYLCASSASLHRSTESSYEQYFGPGTRLTVT.

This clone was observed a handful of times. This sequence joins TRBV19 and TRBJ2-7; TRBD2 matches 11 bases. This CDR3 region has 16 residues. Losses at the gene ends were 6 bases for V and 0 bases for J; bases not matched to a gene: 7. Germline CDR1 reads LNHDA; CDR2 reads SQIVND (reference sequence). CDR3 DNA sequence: TGTGCCAGTAGCCGTACGACTAGCGGGGTCTCCTACGAGCAGTACTTC. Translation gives CASSRTTSGVSYEQYF.

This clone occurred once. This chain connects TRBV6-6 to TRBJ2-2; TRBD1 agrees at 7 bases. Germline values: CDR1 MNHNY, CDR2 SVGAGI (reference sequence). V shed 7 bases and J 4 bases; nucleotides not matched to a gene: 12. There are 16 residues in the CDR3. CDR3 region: CASTTEAGGITGELFF. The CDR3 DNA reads TGTGCCAGCACCACCGAAGCAGGGGGAATCACCGGGGAGCTGTTTTTT.

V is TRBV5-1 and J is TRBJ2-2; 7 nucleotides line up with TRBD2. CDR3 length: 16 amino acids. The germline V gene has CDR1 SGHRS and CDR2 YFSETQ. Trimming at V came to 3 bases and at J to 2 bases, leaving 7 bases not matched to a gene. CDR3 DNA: TGCGCCAGCAGCTCAGAAGCGGGGCTAAACACCGGGGAGCTGTTTTTT. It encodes CASSSEAGLNTGELFF.

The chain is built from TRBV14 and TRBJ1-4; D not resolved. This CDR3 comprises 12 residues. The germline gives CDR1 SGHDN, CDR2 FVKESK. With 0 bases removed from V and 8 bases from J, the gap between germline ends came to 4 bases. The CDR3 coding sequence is TGTGCCAGCAGCCAAGACGTGGAAAAACTGTTTTTT. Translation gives CASSQDVEKLFF.

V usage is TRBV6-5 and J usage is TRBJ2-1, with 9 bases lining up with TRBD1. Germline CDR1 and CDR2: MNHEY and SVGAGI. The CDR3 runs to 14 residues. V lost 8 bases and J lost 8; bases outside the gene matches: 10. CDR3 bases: TGTGCCAGCGGAATTGGGGGACAGGGCTATGAGCAGTTCTTC. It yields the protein CASGIGGQGYEQFF.

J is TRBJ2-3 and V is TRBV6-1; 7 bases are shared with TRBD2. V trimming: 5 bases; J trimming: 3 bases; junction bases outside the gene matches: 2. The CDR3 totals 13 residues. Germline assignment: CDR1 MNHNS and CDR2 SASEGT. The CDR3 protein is CASSWEGTDTQYF. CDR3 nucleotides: TGTGCCAGCAGTTGGGAGGGTACAGATACGCAGTATTTT.

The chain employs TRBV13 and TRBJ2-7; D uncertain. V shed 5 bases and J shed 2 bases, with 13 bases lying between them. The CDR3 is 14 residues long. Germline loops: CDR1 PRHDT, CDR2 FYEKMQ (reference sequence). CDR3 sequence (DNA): TGTGCCAGCAGCCCAAGACAAGAAACCTACGAGCAGTACTTC. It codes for CASSPRQETYEQYF.

CDR3 coding DNA: TGTGCCAGCAGCCCGCCAGGGGATGGTTCACCCCTCCACTTT. It codes for CASSPPGDGSPLHF. The chain is built from TRBV7-9 and TRBJ1-6, with D perhaps TRBD1 (6 bases). Deletions cut 5 bases from V and 9 bases from J, with 14 bases between. Germline CDR1 is SEHNR and CDR2 is FQNEAQ (reference sequence). The CDR3 sequence is 14 residues long. Full variable domain (outside the CDR3, taken from reference TRBV7-9 and TRBJ1-6): DTGVSQNPRHKITKRGQNVTFRCDPISEHNRLYWYRQTLGQGPEFLTYFQNEAQLEKSRLLSDRFSAERPKGSFSTLEIQRTEQGDSAMYLCASSPPGDGSPLHFGNGTRLTVT.

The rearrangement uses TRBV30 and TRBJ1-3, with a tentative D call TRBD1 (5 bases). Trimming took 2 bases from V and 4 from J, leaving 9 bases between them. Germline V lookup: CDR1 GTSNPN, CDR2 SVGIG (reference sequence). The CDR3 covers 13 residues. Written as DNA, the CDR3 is TGTGCCTGGAGTCAGGGTGCGGGAAACACCATATATTTT. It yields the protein CAWSQGAGNTIYF.

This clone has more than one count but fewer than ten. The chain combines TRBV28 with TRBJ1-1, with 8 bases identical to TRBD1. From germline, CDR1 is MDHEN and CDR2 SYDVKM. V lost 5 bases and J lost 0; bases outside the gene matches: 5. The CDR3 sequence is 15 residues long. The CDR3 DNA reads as TGTGCCAGCAGTCGCAGGGGGCTAGTGAACACTGAAGCTTTCTTT. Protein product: CASSRRGLVNTEAFF. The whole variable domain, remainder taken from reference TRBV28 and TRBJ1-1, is DVKVTQSSRYLVKRTGEKVFLECVQDMDHENMFWYRQDPGLGLRLIYFSYDVKMKEKGDIPEGYSVSREKKERFSLILESASTNQTSMYLCASSRRGLVNTEAFFGQGTRLTVV.

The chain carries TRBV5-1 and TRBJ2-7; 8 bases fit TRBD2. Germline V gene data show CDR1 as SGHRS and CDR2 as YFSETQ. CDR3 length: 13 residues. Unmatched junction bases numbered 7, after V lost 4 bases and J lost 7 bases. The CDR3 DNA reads TGCGCCAGCAGCCGATCCGAGCGGGGGGAGCAGTACTTC. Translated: CASSRSERGEQYF.

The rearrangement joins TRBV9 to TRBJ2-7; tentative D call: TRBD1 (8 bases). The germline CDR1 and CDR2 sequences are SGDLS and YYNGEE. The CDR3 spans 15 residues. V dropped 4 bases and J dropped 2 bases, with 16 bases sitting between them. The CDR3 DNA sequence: TGTGCCAGCAGCCGTCAGGGGGCGGGAGCCTACGAGCAGTACTTC. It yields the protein CASSRQGAGAYEQYF.

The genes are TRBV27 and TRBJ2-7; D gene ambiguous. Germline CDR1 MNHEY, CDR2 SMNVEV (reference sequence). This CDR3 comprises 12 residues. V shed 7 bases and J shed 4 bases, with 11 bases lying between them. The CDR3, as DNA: TGTGCCAGCATTTCCGCGTTTTACGAGCAGTACTTC. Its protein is CASISAFYEQYF.

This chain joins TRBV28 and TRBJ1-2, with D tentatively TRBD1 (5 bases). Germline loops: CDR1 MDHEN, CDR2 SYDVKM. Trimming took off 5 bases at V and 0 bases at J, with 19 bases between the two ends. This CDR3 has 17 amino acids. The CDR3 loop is CASSALVGDFANYGYTF. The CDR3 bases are TGTGCCAGCAGTGCCCTAGTAGGGGACTTCGCTAACTATGGCTACACCTTC.

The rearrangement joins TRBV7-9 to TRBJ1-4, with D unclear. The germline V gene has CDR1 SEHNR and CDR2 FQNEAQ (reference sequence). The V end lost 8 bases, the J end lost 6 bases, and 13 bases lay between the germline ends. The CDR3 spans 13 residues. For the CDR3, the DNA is TGTGCCAGCGGGTCGAGGGCGGATGAAAAACTGTTTTTT. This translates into CASGSRADEKLFF. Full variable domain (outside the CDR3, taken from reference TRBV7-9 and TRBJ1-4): DTGVSQNPRHKITKRGQNVTFRCDPISEHNRLYWYRQTLGQGPEFLTYFQNEAQLEKSRLLSDRFSAERPKGSFSTLEIQRTEQGDSAMYLCASGSRADEKLFFGSGTQLSVL.

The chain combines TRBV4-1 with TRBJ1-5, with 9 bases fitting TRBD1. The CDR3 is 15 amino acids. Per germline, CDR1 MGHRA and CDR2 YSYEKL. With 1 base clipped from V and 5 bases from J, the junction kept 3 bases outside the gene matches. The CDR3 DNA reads TGCGCCAGCAGCCAAGGGGGGACAGGGTATCAGCCCCAGCATTTT. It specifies CASSQGGTGYQPQHF.

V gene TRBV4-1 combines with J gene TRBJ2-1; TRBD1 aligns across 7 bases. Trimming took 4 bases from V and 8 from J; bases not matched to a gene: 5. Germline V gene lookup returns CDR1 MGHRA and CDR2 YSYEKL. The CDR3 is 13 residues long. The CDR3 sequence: CASSLQGNDEQFF. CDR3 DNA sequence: TGCGCCAGCAGCCTACAGGGGAACGATGAGCAGTTCTTC.

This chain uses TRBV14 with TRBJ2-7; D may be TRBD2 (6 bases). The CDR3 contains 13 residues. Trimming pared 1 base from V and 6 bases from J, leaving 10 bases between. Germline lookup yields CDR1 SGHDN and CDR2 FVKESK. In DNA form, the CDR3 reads TGTGCCAGCAGCCAAGCGGAGGGTTCCGAGCAGTACTTC. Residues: CASSQAEGSEQYF.

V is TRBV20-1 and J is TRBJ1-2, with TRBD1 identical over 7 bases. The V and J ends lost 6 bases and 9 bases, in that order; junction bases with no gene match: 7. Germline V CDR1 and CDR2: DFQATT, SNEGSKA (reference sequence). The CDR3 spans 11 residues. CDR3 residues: CSAGGTVSYTF. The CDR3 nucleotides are TGCAGTGCCGGTGGGACAGTAAGCTACACCTTC.

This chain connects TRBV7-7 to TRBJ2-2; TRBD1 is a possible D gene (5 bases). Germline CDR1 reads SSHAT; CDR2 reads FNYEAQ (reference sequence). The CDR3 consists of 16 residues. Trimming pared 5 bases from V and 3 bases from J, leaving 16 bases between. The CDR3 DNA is TGTGCCAGCAGCCGGAACAACCAGGGTCACACCGGGGAGCTGTTTTTT. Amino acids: CASSRNNQGHTGELFF.

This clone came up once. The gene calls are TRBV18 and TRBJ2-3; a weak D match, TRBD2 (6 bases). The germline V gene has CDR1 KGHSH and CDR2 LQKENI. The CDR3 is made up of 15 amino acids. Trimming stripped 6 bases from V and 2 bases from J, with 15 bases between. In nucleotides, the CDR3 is TGTGCCAGCTCCCGCCCGGGACTGCTCACAGATACGCAGTATTTT. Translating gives CASSRPGLLTDTQYF.

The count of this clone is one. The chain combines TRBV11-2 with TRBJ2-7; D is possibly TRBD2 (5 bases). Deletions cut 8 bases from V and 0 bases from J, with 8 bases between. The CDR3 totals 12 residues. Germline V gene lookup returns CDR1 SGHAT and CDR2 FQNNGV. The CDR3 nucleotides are TGTGCCAGCGAGCGGAGCTCCTACGAGCAGTACTTC. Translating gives CASERSSYEQYF.

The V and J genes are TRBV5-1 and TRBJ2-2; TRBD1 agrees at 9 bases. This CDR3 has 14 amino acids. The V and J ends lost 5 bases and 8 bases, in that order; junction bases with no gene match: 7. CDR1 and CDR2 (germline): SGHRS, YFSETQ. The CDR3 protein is CASRRTGDGGELFF. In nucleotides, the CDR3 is TGCGCCAGCAGACGGACAGGGGACGGAGGGGAGCTGTTTTTT.

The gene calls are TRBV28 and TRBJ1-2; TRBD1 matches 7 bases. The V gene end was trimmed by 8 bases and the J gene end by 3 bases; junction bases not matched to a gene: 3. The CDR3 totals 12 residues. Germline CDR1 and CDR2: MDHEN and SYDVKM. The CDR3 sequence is CASYDRDYGYTF. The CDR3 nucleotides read TGTGCCAGCTACGACAGGGACTATGGCTACACCTTC.

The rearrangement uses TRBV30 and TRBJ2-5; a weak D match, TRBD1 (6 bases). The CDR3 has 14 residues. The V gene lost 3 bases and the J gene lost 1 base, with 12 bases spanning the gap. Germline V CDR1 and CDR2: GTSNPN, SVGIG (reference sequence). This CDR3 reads CAWSHRDTQETQYF. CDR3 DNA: TGTGCCTGGAGCCACCGGGACACCCAAGAGACCCAGTACTTC.

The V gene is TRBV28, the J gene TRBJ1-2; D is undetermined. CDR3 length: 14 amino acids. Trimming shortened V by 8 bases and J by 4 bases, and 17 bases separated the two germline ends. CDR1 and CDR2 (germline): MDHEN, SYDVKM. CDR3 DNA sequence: TGTGCCAGCCTACCCGGAGGGCAGTTCTATGGCTACACCTTC. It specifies CASLPGGQFYGYTF.